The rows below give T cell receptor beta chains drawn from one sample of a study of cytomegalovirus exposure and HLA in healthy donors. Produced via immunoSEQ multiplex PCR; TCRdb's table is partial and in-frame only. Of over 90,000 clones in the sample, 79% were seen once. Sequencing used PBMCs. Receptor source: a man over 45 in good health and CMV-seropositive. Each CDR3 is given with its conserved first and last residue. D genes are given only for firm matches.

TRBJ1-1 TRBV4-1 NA CASSRPGGAEAFF TGCGCCAGCAGCAGACCAGGAGGGGCTGAAGCTTTCTTT
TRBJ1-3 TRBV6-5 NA CASSEQLENTIYF TGTGCCAGCAGCGAACAACTAGAAAACACCATATATTTT
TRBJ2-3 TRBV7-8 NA CASSAYTDTQYF TGTGCCAGCAGCGCGTACACAGATACGCAGTATTTT
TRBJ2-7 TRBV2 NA CASSEGPVISYEQYF TGTGCCAGCAGTGAAGGTCCGGTCATCTCCTACGAGCAGTACTTC
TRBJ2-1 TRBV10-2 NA CASSEPTVYNEQFF TGCGCCAGCAGTGAGCCGACAGTGTACAATGAGCAGTTCTTC
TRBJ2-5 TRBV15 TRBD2 CATRFGGSRGTQYF TGTGCCACGAGGTTCGGGGGGAGCAGAGGGACCCAGTACTTC
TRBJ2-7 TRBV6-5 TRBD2 CASSDSGDEQYF TGTGCCAGCAGTGATAGCGGGGACGAGCAGTACTTC
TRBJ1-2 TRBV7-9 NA CASSFTDNYGYTF TGTGCCAGCAGCTTCACAGATAACTATGGCTACACCTTC
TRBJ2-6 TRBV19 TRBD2 CASNPGGRGGANVLTF TGTGCCAGTAACCCGGGGGGGCGGGGCGGGGCCAACGTCCTGACTTTC
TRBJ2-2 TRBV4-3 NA CASSQGGLGQVRGTGELFF TGCGCCAGCAGCCAAGGGGGCCTCGGGCAGGTCCGTGGCACCGGGGAGCTGTTTTTT
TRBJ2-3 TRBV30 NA CAWISAGDTQYF TGTGCCTGGATTTCGGCGGGAGATACGCAGTATTTT
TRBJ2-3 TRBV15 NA CATSRDNRAPDTQYF TGTGCCACCAGCAGAGATAACAGGGCTCCAGATACGCAGTATTTT
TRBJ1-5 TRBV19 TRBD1 CASRTGGASNQPQHF TGTGCCAGTAGGACAGGGGGCGCGAGCAATCAGCCCCAGCATTTT
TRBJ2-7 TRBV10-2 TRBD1 CASSEGTGGPYEQYF TGCGCCAGCAGTGAGGGCACAGGGGGCCCCTACGAGCAGTACTTC
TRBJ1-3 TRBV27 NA CASSHRAGSHGNTIYF TGTGCCAGCAGTCACAGGGCTGGGAGCCATGGAAACACCATATATTTT
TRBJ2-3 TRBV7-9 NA CASSLGRGNTQYF TGTGCCAGCAGCTTAGGCAGGGGAAATACGCAGTATTTT
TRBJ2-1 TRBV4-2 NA CASSQGEGGPSSYNEQFF TGTGCCAGCAGCCAAGGGGAGGGGGGCCCCAGCTCCTACAATGAGCAGTTCTTC
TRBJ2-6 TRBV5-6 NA CASTEQATGANVLTF TGTGCCAGCACCGAACAGGCGACGGGGGCCAACGTCCTGACTTTC
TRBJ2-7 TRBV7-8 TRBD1 CASSPTLDRAWEQYF TGTGCCAGCAGCCCAACACTAGACAGGGCATGGGAGCAGTACTTC
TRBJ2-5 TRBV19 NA CASSPLGVGVDQETQYF TGTGCCAGTAGTCCCTTGGGTGTCGGGGTGGACCAAGAGACCCAGTACTTC
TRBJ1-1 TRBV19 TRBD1 CASGTGYGTEAFF TGTGCCAGCGGGACAGGGTATGGCACTGAAGCTTTCTTT
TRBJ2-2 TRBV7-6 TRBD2 CASSPEGGLAGVGGELFF TGTGCCAGCAGCCCCGAAGGAGGGCTAGCGGGAGTAGGCGGGGAGCTGTTTTTT
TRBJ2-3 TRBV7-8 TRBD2 CASSLVGTSGIYSTDTQYF TGTGCCAGCAGCTTAGTAGGGACTAGCGGGATCTATAGCACAGATACGCAGTATTTT